The next 25 T cell receptor beta chains were all read from a single sample in a study of post-analysis software for immune sequencing data (dated by TCRdb to about 2015). No antigens are known for them. To prepare the library, PCR was applied. The listed sequencing device is Illumina HiSeq 2500. Unique molecular identifiers were incorporated into TCR beta cDNA libraries to reduce PCR and sequencing biases. In TCRdb, the public reads were trimmed at Q25 with fastp and aligned with MiXCR, with productive beta chains retained. Rows with one shared CDR3 protein collapse into an entry with the most common genes and DNA. The sample table contains a few hundred thousand distinct CDR3 sequences; only one count was recorded for 36% of them. Around 5.2% of the sample goes to the ten largest clones. General findings and caveats noted by the study authors: Significantly higher frequencies in patients than in controls were found for several TRBV segments, including TRBV5-6, TRBV5-1 and TRBV20-1.

Input material: blood. The receptor set was obtained from a girl under 18 with multiple sclerosis.

This chain joins TRBV10-3 and TRBJ2-1, with 13 bases lining up with TRBD2. Germline V lookup: CDR1 ENHRY, CDR2 SYGVKD. V gave up 4 bases and J gave up 6 bases; unmatched junction bases: 6. This CDR3 is built from 16 residues. The CDR3 loop is CAISGGTSGNPNEQFF. The DNA of the CDR3 is TGTGCCATCAGTGGGGGGACTAGCGGGAATCCCAATGAGCAGTTCTTC.

With regard to this clonotype: One end of the junction varies from germline; a read error may be responsible. CDR3 DNA: TGTGCCGGCAGTGACGGGATTAGAGAGGATGAGCAGTACTTC. Amino acid sequence: CAGSDGIREDEQYF. V and J are TRBV2 and TRBJ2-5; possibly TRBD2 for D (5 bases). The CDR3 is 14 amino acids. The V gene's germline CDR1 is SNHLY and CDR2 FYNNEI.

A word on this clonotype: With a much larger clone just one base away, this may be a read error. This chain connects TRBV5-1 to TRBJ1-1, with D uncertain. This CDR3 is 14 amino acids long. The germline gives CDR1 SGHRS, CDR2 YFSETQ. This chain's CDR3 is CASSLAEGSTEVFF. CDR3 DNA: TGCGCCAGCAGCTTGGCCGAGGGCAGCACTGAAGTTTTCTTT.

In this sample, this clonotype turned up many times. The chain recombines TRBV9 with TRBJ1-2, with no clear D. In germline, CDR1 is SGDLS, CDR2 YYNGEE. CDR3 length equals 13 residues. Trimming took off 3 bases at V and 5 bases at J, with 11 bases between the two ends. The CDR3 is CASSGRAGYGYTF. The CDR3, as DNA: TGTGCCAGCAGCGGGCGGGCGGGGTATGGCTACACCTTC.

This clonotype was detected ten times or more. The V and J genes are TRBV10-3 and TRBJ1-1, with D perhaps TRBD1 (5 bases). V lost 4 bases and J lost 4, with 10 bases in between. CDR3 length equals 13 residues. CDR1 is ENHRY, CDR2 SYGVKD, per germline. This chain's CDR3 is CAISGGWATEAFF. The CDR3 DNA reads TGTGCCATCAGTGGGGGCTGGGCCACTGAAGCTTTCTTT.

This chain links TRBV5-1 with TRBJ1-3, with a tentative D call TRBD1 (6 bases). From germline, CDR1 is SGHRS and CDR2 YFSETQ. The CDR3 contains 15 residues. Trimming removed 4 bases at V and 5 bases at J, with 16 bases between. CDR3 DNA sequence: TGCGCCAGCAGCGGGGGCCCCGCGAGGAGAAACACCATATATTTT. Translating gives CASSGGPARRNTIYF.

At least ten counts were recorded for this clonotype. This chain links TRBV28 with TRBJ2-1; D is perhaps TRBD1 (5 bases). The germline V gene encodes CDR1 MDHEN and CDR2 SYDVKM. The CDR3 loop spans 15 amino acids. Trimming left V 3 bases short and J 4 bases short, with 13 bases between. CDR3 in DNA: TGTGCCAGCAGTTTTAATCAGGGCAGGTACAATGAGCAGTTCTTC. Translated, it gives CASSFNQGRYNEQFF.

The chain combines TRBV20-1 with TRBJ2-7, with TRBD1 matching 10 bases. V lost 0 bases to trimming and J lost 3 bases; unmatched junction nucleotides: 2. The V gene's germline CDR1 is DFQATT and CDR2 SNEGSKA (reference sequence). The CDR3 runs 14 residues. The CDR3 is CSAREGQGIYEQYF. CDR3 nucleotides: TGCAGTGCTAGAGAGGGACAGGGGATCTACGAGCAGTACTTC.

This clonotype was detected many times. The V gene is TRBV29-1, the J gene TRBJ2-7; 11 bases are a match to TRBD1. This CDR3 region has 12 residues. Germline V gene data show CDR1 as SQVTM and CDR2 as ANQGSEA. V was pared by 8 bases and J by 6 bases, with 6 bases of the junction left unmatched. The CDR3 DNA sequence: TGCAGCTATAGGACAGGGGGCCCCGAGCAGTACTTC. Protein: CSYRTGGPEQYF.

This clonotype was counted between two and nine times. As DNA, the CDR3 is TGTGCCAGTAGTGGGGTCAAACGTAATGATGAAAAACTGTTTTTT. Protein: CASSGVKRNDEKLFF. The rearrangement links TRBV19 to TRBJ1-4; D not resolved. Trimming stripped 5 bases from V and 6 bases from J, with 16 bases between. Germline V lookup: CDR1 LNHDA, CDR2 SQIVND (reference sequence). The CDR3 loop spans 15 amino acids.

This clonotype was seen many times. The V and J genes are TRBV5-6 and TRBJ1-5; 8 positions agree with TRBD1. Germline lookup yields CDR1 SGHDT and CDR2 YYEEEE. This CDR3 comprises 15 residues. V was clipped by 4 bases and J by 4 bases; unmatched bases: 7. The CDR3, as DNA: TGTGCCAGCAGCCTCGGGCAGGGGGCAAATCAGCCCCAGCATTTT. Its protein is CASSLGQGANQPQHF.

This clonotype came up many times. V gene TRBV19 combines with J gene TRBJ1-2; D remains unclear. The V and J ends lost 1 base and 6 bases respectively, with 9 bases between them. Germline-derived CDR1 and CDR2 are LNHDA and SQIVND (reference sequence). The CDR3 sequence is 13 residues long. CDR3 in amino acids: CASSIVTENGYTF. In nucleotides, the CDR3 is TGTGCCAGTAGTATAGTTACCGAAAATGGCTACACCTTC.

The chain has TRBV19 and TRBJ2-3; D gene ambiguous. This CDR3 has 13 residues. CDR1 and CDR2 (germline): LNHDA, SQIVND (reference sequence). V lost 7 bases and J 4 bases, leaving 12 bases between the germline ends. The CDR3, as DNA: TGTGCCAGTAATATGGGGAAGTCAGATACGCAGTATTTT. As protein: CASNMGKSDTQYF. The whole variable domain, remainder taken from reference TRBV19 and TRBJ2-3, is DGGITQSPKYLFRKEGQNVTLSCEQNLNHDAMYWYRQDPGQGLRLIYYSQIVNDFQKGDIAEGYSVSREKKESFPLTVTSAQKNPTAFYLCASNMGKSDTQYFGPGTRLTVL.

This clonotype has a single count. The rearrangement joins TRBV4-1 to TRBJ2-5; D call uncertain. The CDR3 runs to 17 residues. The germline CDR1 and CDR2 sequences are MGHRA and YSYEKL. V dropped 1 base and J dropped 2 bases, with 17 bases sitting between them. The CDR3 loop is CASSQAAPTSKQETQYF. The CDR3 DNA reads as TGCGCCAGCAGCCAAGCGGCACCAACTTCCAAGCAAGAGACCCAGTACTTC.

Regarding this clonotype: Since a much larger clone is just one base distant, this may be a read error. The rearrangement joins TRBV12-3 or TRBV12-4 to TRBJ2-7; no firm D call. The CDR3 contains 15 residues. Deletions cut 6 bases from V and 7 bases from J, with 22 bases between. The CDR3 loop reads CASRHTTDGDNEQYF. The DNA of the CDR3 is TGTGCCAGCAGGCATACTACGGACGGAGACAATGAGCAGTACTTC.

This clonotype was picked up many times. This chain uses TRBV20-1 with TRBJ2-4; weak D call: TRBD2 (6 bases). Trimming pared 3 bases from V and 3 bases from J, leaving 12 bases between. Germline assignment: CDR1 DFQATT and CDR2 SNEGSKA (reference sequence). The CDR3 runs 14 residues. As DNA, the CDR3 is TGCAGTGCTAGCGGGGGAATAGGCAAAAACATTCAGTACTTC. Translation gives CSASGGIGKNIQYF.

The chain recombines TRBV3-1 with TRBJ2-2; 7 nucleotides agree with TRBD2. CDR1 and CDR2 from the germline V gene are LGHDT and YNNKEL (reference sequence). This CDR3 contains 13 residues. With V trimmed by 3 bases and J by 7 bases, 2 bases remained unmatched. The DNA of the CDR3 is TGTGCCAGCAGCCACCCTAGCGGCGGGGAGCTGTTTTTT. Residues: CASSHPSGGELFF.

The V gene is TRBV25-1, the J gene TRBJ2-7; TRBD1 agrees at 11 bases. V was pared by 1 base and J by 4 bases, with 3 bases of the junction left unmatched. Germline V lookup: CDR1 MGHDK, CDR2 SYGVNS. The CDR3 is made up of 15 amino acids. The CDR3 sequence: CASSEFGTGGYEQYF. The CDR3 DNA reads TGTGCCAGCAGTGAATTTGGGACAGGGGGTTACGAGCAGTACTTC.

This clonotype has just a few counts. The junction and the germline gene differ at one end; a read error may be behind it. The genes are TRBV12-3 or TRBV12-4 and TRBJ2-3, with 10 bases lining up with TRBD1. The CDR3 loop spans 15 amino acids. The CDR3 is CAGSRRQGATDTQYF. CDR3 DNA: TGTGCCGGCAGCCGTAGACAGGGGGCGACAGATACGCAGTATTTT.

Points on this clonotype: An end of the junction does not agree with germline; a read error may underlie this. The chain combines TRBV29-1 with TRBJ2-2, with D possibly being TRBD1 or TRBD2 (5 bases each). Germline-derived CDR1 and CDR2 are SQVTM and ANQGSEA. This CDR3 is built from 13 residues. The CDR3 loop is CGVETRGTGELFF. Written as DNA, the CDR3 is TGCGGCGTGGAGACGAGGGGCACCGGGGAGCTGTTTTTT.

This clonotype showed up many times. The rearrangement uses TRBV7-3 and TRBJ2-5, with D tentatively TRBD1 or TRBD2 (6 bases each). The CDR3 covers 17 residues. Trimming cost V 0 bases and J 2 bases, with 16 bases left between them. Germline V gene data show CDR1 as SGHTA and CDR2 as FQGTGA. The DNA of the CDR3 is TGTGCCAGCAGCTTAACGAGTACGGGGGCGGGTCAAGAGACCCAGTACTTC. Translation gives CASSLTSTGAGQETQYF.

The CDR3 loop is CSADGSNTEAFF. CDR3 DNA: TGCAGCGCCGACGGATCGAACACTGAAGCTTTCTTT. The chain carries TRBV20-1 and TRBJ1-1; D unclear. The CDR3 runs 12 residues. The V gene's germline CDR1 is DFQATT and CDR2 SNEGSKA (reference sequence).

This clonotype was found many times. V and J are TRBV5-1 and TRBJ2-5; 7 nucleotides agree with TRBD2. Looked up from germline, CDR1 is SGHRS and CDR2 is YFSETQ. V lost 7 bases and J lost 2; bases outside the gene matches: 11. The CDR3 runs to 15 residues. Here the CDR3 reads CASYPGGITQETQYF. Written as DNA, the CDR3 is TGCGCCAGCTATCCCGGGGGGATCACTCAAGAGACCCAGTACTTC. Full variable domain (missing parts from reference TRBV5-1 and TRBJ2-5): KAGVTQTPRYLIKTRGQQVTLSCSPISGHRSVSWYQQTPGQGLQFLFEYFSETQRNKGNFPGRFSGRQFSNSRSEMNVSTLELGDSALYLCASYPGGITQETQYFGPGTRLLVL.

This sequence joins TRBV20-1 and TRBJ2-1; D not resolved. Trimming took 0 bases from V and 7 from J, leaving 19 bases between them. Germline V gene lookup returns CDR1 DFQATT and CDR2 SNEGSKA (reference sequence). The CDR3 is 16 amino acids. CDR3 DNA sequence: TGCAGTGCTAGAGAGTGGTTGGACCAGTTACAGAATGAGCAGTTCTTC. Its protein is CSAREWLDQLQNEQFF.

The chain recombines TRBV6-1 with TRBJ2-7; 7 bases agree with TRBD1. V trimming: 1 base; J trimming: 2 bases; junction bases outside the gene matches: 5. CDR3 size: 15 residues. CDR1 is MNHNS, CDR2 SASEGT, per germline. The CDR3 region is CASSEDRGPTYEQYF. CDR3 sequence (DNA): TGTGCCAGCAGTGAAGACAGGGGCCCCACCTACGAGCAGTACTTC.